This T cell receptor beta chain derives from a study of Tregs in tolerant kidney transplant recipients. This CDR3 comprises 14 residues. In germline, CDR1 is SGHVS, CDR2 FQNEAQ. The V and J ends lost 3 bases and 4 bases, in that order; junction bases with no gene match: 3. Recipients received nonmyeloablative bone marrow transplants from related graft donors, with transient mixed chimerism. Thawed PBMCs were FACS-sorted into unstimulated CD4+CD25+CD127- regulatory T cells, CD4+CD25- non-regulatory cells, CD4 and CD8 cells. In the case of this clone: Its target is unknown.

Overall study results and limits: Some patients' samples used different primers over time, so nucleotide sequences weren't comparable. Few patients were studied, so findings need validation in larger groups.

Method: immunoSEQ multiplex PCR; TCRdb's copy keeps in-frame clones and lacks some. Of about 100,000 clones listed, approximately 94% are singletons. The source material was CD4+ T cells from blood (PBMCs), sampled 12 months after the transplant. The source is a human patient who received a combined kidney and bone marrow transplant. Some of the T cells may derive from the graft donor. The chain is built from TRBV7-8 and TRBJ2-3, with 8 bases that match TRBD2. The CDR3 region is CASSFRTSSDTQYF. The CDR3 DNA sequence: TGTGCCAGCAGCTTCCGGACTAGCTCAGATACGCAGTATTTT.